Each of the 2 T cell receptor beta chains below was sequenced from the same sample in a study of metastatic and nonmetastatic thyroid tumors (TCRdb year 2020). None of the patients had been given any treatment before thyroid surgery. Library method: PCR. The instrument was an Illumina HiSeq 4000. TCRdb reworked the public reads: Q25 trimming with fastp, MiXCR clone assembly, productive beta chains retained. This sample lists approximately 42,000 clones; 20% to 30% were detected once. The ten biggest clones cover more than 14% of the sample. Sequences were obtained from tumor tissue. The source of these receptors is a female donor with papillary thyroid cancer or a benign thyroid nodule (not recorded which). Some clones in this sample may be carry-over from other donors' samples.

This clone was detected a few times. The chain carries TRBV27 and TRBJ1-6; D not certain. The CDR3 has 13 residues. Per the germline V gene, CDR1 is MNHEY and CDR2 is SMNVEV (reference sequence). Trimming took off 8 bases at V and 14 bases at J, with 19 bases between the two ends. As DNA, the CDR3 is TGTGCCAGCCTGGTGGCCACTTCCCCGACCCTCCACTTT. Protein: CASLVATSPTLHF.

This clone has more than one count but fewer than ten. The chain couples TRBV27 to TRBJ1-1; no clear D. The germline V gene encodes CDR1 MNHEY and CDR2 SMNVEV (reference sequence). Trimming stripped 3 bases from V and 2 bases from J, with 7 bases between. This CDR3 has 13 residues. CDR3 bases: TGTGCCAGCAGTTTTTTGCACAACACTGAAGCTTTCTTT. It specifies CASSFLHNTEAFF.